This TCR beta chain stems from a study of blood T cell repertoires in COVID-19. At the level of the study: The United States, Italy and Spain were the sources of the acute and convalescent COVID-19 samples. Sources were T cells, B-cell-depleted T cells, or PBMCs; the material itself was cDNA or gDNA.

Original methodology: Estimation of nucleated cell counts was performed using reference gene primer amplification. Libraries were prepared by immunoSEQ multiplex PCR; TCRdb keeps only in-frame clonotypes and omits some of them. V and J calls and clone size are those listed in that table; D and trimming were worked out from the DNA. The sample yields about 200,000 clones, more than 60% seen once. V dropped 0 bases and J dropped 8; count of bases not matched to a gene: 12. The germline V gene encodes CDR1 LGHDT and CDR2 YNNKEL (reference sequence). The CDR3 spans 18 residues. The chain joins TRBV3-1 (or the pseudogene TRBV3-2) to TRBJ2-1; TRBD2 aligns across 11 bases. Sequences were obtained from peripheral blood. The origin of this receptor is a man aged 45-65 years who had recovered from COVID-19. The CDR3 nucleotides read TGTGCCAGCAGCCAAGATAGTCTTCTAGCGGGAGGTATGGATGAGCAGTTCTTC. Protein sequence: CASSQDSLLAGGMDEQFF.